This TCR beta chain originates from a study of shared clonotypes between healthy human individuals. Study-level findings and limits: Donor clonotype sharing was expected to depend on sequencing depth.

The ends lost 5 bases at V and 2 bases at J; junction bases unmatched: 14. The CDR3 extends over 17 amino acids. CDR1 is SGHVS and CDR2 is FQNEAQ in the germline V gene. As regards this clone: Its antigen is undetermined.

The data were produced by immunoSEQ multiplex PCR, yet TCRdb's version contains in-frame clones alone and is incomplete. The sample lists over a million clones; around 82% were seen once. The receptor was derived from a man aged 18 to 35 in good health. Some clones in this sample may be carry-over from other donors' samples. Sequencing was done on a sample of memory CD4+ T cells from PBMCs. Subset reported: CD45RA-negative fraction. The chain couples TRBV7-8 to TRBJ2-5; 7 nucleotides match TRBD1. The CDR3 loop reads CASSGFNRGRGQETQYF. In DNA, the CDR3 is TGTGCCAGCAGCGGATTCAACAGGGGTAGAGGGCAAGAGACCCAGTACTTC. Filled out from reference TRBV7-8 and TRBJ2-5, the complete variable domain reads GAGVSQSPRYKVAKRGQDVALRCDPISGHVSLFWYQQALGQGPEFLTYFQNEAQLDKSGLPSDRFFAERPEGSVSTLKIQRTQQEDSAVYLCASSGFNRGRGQETQYFGPGTRLLVL.